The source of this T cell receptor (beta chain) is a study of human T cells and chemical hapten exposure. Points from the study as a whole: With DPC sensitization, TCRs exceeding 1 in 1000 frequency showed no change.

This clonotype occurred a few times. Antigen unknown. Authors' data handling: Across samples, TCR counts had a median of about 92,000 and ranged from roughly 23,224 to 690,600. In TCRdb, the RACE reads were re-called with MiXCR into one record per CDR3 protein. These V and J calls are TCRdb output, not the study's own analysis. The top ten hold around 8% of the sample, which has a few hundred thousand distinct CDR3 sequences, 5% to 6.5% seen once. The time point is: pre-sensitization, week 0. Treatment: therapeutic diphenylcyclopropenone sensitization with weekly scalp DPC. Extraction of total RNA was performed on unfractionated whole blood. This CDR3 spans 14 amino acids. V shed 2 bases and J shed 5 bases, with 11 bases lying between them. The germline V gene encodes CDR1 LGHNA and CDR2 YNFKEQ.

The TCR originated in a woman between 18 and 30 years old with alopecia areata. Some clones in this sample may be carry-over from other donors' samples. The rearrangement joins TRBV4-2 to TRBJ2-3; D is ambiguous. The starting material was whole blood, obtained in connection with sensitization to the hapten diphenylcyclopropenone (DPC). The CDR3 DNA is TGTGCCAGCAGCCAACAAGCCCACGGAGATACGCAGTATTTT. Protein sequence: CASSQQAHGDTQYF.